A selection of T cell receptor beta chains follows, all from one sample in a study of T cell repertoires in cytomegalovirus infection. The antigens of these receptors remain unknown. TCRdb passed the reads through MiXCR, listing each CDR3 protein once. The repertoire holds around 770,000 distinct CDR3 sequences, 25% to 35% seen once, with approximately 14% in the top ten. The source material was cultured CD8+ T cells from PBMCs, sampled from culture after CMV antigen stimulation. All receptors derive from a human donor in good health (CMV status not recorded). Some clones in this sample may be carry-over from other donors' samples. Both conserved end residues are part of each CDR3. Fields, in order: V gene, CDR3 length, CDR3 protein.

>TRBV2|11
CATDLYNEQFF
>TRBV7-8|15
CASTPGGGAQETQYF
>TRBV12-3/TRBV12-4|13
CASWVAGLGEQFF
>TRBV6-5|18
CASSYSALSLRGFNEQYF
>TRBV10-2|16
CASSERPGGRADTQYF
>TRBV7-6|16
CASSVLGTRSTDEQFF
>TRBV7-8|17
CASSRPGLRGMPDTQYF
>TRBV12-3/TRBV12-4|15
CASSFILDGSYEQYF
>TRBV27|12
CASSQRSDTQYF
>TRBV27|13
CASSFVQTDTQYF
>TRBV20-1|15
CSASRWDRSTDTQYF
>TRBV7-1|15
CASSGPGLAFEEQFF
>TRBV7-2|15
CASSPLKGANQPQHF
>TRBV5-6|14
CASFAGRAENEQFF
>TRBV7-9|13
CASSGLLNSPLHF
>TRBV7-6|16
CASSGGGVLGNTEAFF
>TRBV7-2|14
CASRRDYSTDTQYF
>TRBV28|12
CASSLKLYLYTF
>TRBV20-1|17
CSARVSWTSGAQETQYF
>TRBV5-6|14
CASSSPGWDTEAFF
>TRBV7-9|16
CASSLVRRENTGELFF